The rows below give T cell receptor beta chains drawn from one sample of a study of control samples from healthy donors and cancer patients. The repertoire was sequenced with immunoSEQ multiplex PCR; TCRdb's copy has only in-frame clones and lacks some. The sample has 96,000 or so clones, 85% to 95% seen once. Sequencing input: blood. The receptors here all came from a young man in good health. Both conserved end residues are part of each CDR3. The D gene is left open where the match is weak. The size of a clone is reported for some rows only, either as once, few or many, or as a class for expanded clones.

abundance,d_gene,j_gene,v_gene,CDR3nt,CDR3aa
NA,TRBD1,TRBJ1-2,TRBV27,TGTGCCAGCGGAGTGGGACAGGGAGGCCATGGCTACACCTTC,CASGVGQGGHGYTF
NA,NA,TRBJ2-2,TRBV28,TGTGCCAGCAGAATCCAGGGGGGTAACGGGGAGCTGTTTTTT,CASRIQGGNGELFF
NA,NA,TRBJ1-1,TRBV6-5,TGTGCCAGCAGTTACCAGGGGAGTATGAACACTGAAGCTTTCTTT,CASSYQGSMNTEAFF
NA,NA,TRBJ2-1,TRBV6-1,TGTGCCAGCAGTGAAGTCTCCTACAATGAGCAGTTCTTC,CASSEVSYNEQFF
few,NA,TRBJ2-1,TRBV18,TGTGCCAGCTCACCACTAGCGGTCAACTACAATGAGCAGTTCTTC,CASSPLAVNYNEQFF
NA,TRBD2,TRBJ2-3,TRBV2,TGTGCCAGCAGTGAACTAGCGGGAGGAACAGATACGCAGTATTTT,CASSELAGGTDTQYF
NA,TRBD1,TRBJ1-6,TRBV28,TGTACCAGCAGGCTCAGCGACAGGGTCTATTCACCCCTCCACTTT,CTSRLSDRVYSPLHF
NA,TRBD1,TRBJ1-2,TRBV7-2,TGTGCCAGCAGCCAATCTACCGGGACAGGGTATGGCTACACCTTC,CASSQSTGTGYGYTF
once,TRBD2,TRBJ2-1,TRBV13,TGTGCCAGCAGCTTAGGCCTAGCGGGAGGGGTCTACAATGAGCAGTTCTTC,CASSLGLAGGVYNEQFF
NA,NA,TRBJ2-1,TRBV7-2,TGTGCCAGCAGCCTTCTCTCGGGGACCTACAATGAGCAGTTCTTC,CASSLLSGTYNEQFF
once,TRBD1,TRBJ2-5,TRBV6-5,TGTGCCAGCAATCAGGGGGACCAAGAGACCCAGTACTTC,CASNQGDQETQYF
NA,NA,TRBJ1-1,TRBV5-4,TGTGCCAGCACCATCAAGAGAGCACTGAACACTGAAGCTTTCTTT,CASTIKRALNTEAFF
NA,NA,TRBJ1-3,TRBV18,TGTGCCAGCTCACCGACCTCCTCTGGAAACACCATATATTTT,CASSPTSSGNTIYF
NA,NA,TRBJ2-3,TRBV30,TGTGCCTGGAGTGAATTTAGGACAGATACGCAGTATTTT,CAWSEFRTDTQYF
few,NA,TRBJ1-1,TRBV30,TGTGCCTGGAGTGTATCAGAGACAGGTAGAGCTTTCTTT,CAWSVSETGRAFF
NA,NA,TRBJ2-5,TRBV4-3,TGCGCCAGCAGCCAAGATTATCATGGGGGGTTACAAGAGACCCAGTACTTC,CASSQDYHGGLQETQYF
NA,NA,TRBJ1-4,TRBV6-5,TGTGCCAGCAGTAAAAATGAAAAACTGTTTTTT,CASSKNEKLFF
NA,TRBD1,TRBJ1-2,TRBV19,TGTGCCAGTAGTATGCCCGGACAGGGTCGTGGCTACACCTTC,CASSMPGQGRGYTF
NA,NA,TRBJ1-2,TRBV18,TGTGCCAGCTCACTACTCCAATCGTCCGATGTATATGGCTACACCTTC,CASSLLQSSDVYGYTF
NA,TRBD2,TRBJ2-1,TRBV2,TGTGCCAGCAGGAAGGCTAGCGGGGGGGGCCATGAGCAGTTCTTC,CASRKASGGGHEQFF
NA,TRBD2,TRBJ2-4,TRBV19,TGTGCCAGTAGTACGGGACTAGATAGTTTAGCCAAAAACATTCAGTACTTC,CASSTGLDSLAKNIQYF
NA,NA,TRBJ1-6,TRBV9,TGTGCCAGCAGCCCCGGTGGGGGTTCACCCCTCCACTTT,CASSPGGGSPLHF
NA,NA,TRBJ2-5,TRBV11-2,TGTGCCAGCAGCGACCACCCACCGGACAGAAGCCACCAAGAGACCCAGTACTTC,CASSDHPPDRSHQETQYF
NA,NA,TRBJ1-3,TRBV30,TGTGCCTGGAGTGGTCTAGCTGGAAACACCATATATTTT,CAWSGLAGNTIYF
NA,NA,TRBJ1-1,TRBV4-1,TGCGCCAGCAGCCAAGTAGATCTTGGACTATCGAACACTGAAGCTTTCTTT,CASSQVDLGLSNTEAFF
once,TRBD2,TRBJ2-1,TRBV15,TGTGCCACCAGCAGTCTCGGACTAGCGGGAGGAGAGGAGCAGTTCTTC,CATSSLGLAGGEEQFF
NA,NA,TRBJ1-1,TRBV3-1/TRBV3-2,TGTGCCAGCAGCCACGAAACATCGGCGGCCAAAGCTTTCTTT,CASSHETSAAKAFF
NA,NA,TRBJ1-1,TRBV30,TGTGCCTGGAGTGTACTTCGGGGAATGGAAGCTTTCTTT,CAWSVLRGMEAFF
NA,TRBD1,TRBJ1-2,TRBV5-1,TGCGCCAGCAGCCCGGAGGGGGCCCAATACTATGGCTACACCTTC,CASSPEGAQYYGYTF
NA,NA,TRBJ1-6,TRBV18,TGTGCCAGCTCACAACCAAATTCACCCCTCCACTTT,CASSQPNSPLHF
NA,TRBD1,TRBJ1-2,TRBV9,TGTGCCAGCAGCAAGGGACAGGGAACGCTGTCGGCGGGCTATGGCTACACCTTC,CASSKGQGTLSAGYGYTF
NA,NA,TRBJ1-4,TRBV29-1,TGCAGCGTTACCGATCAACATGCAACTAATGAAAAACTGTTTTTT,CSVTDQHATNEKLFF
NA,NA,TRBJ2-1,TRBV5-1,TGCGCCAGCAGCTTGGCACCTAGTCACGGTGGGAATGAGCAGTTCTTC,CASSLAPSHGGNEQFF
NA,TRBD2,TRBJ2-1,TRBV2,TGTGCCAGCAGCCGACTAGCGGGATTAACTCCCTACAATGAGCAGTTCTTC,CASSRLAGLTPYNEQFF
NA,NA,TRBJ2-5,TRBV6-4,TGTGCCAGCAGTGACAACCCAGGGGAACAAGAGACCCAGTACTTC,CASSDNPGEQETQYF
NA,NA,TRBJ1-5,TRBV27,TGTGCCAGCAGTTTAAAAGGGGGCAATCAGCCCCAGCATTTT,CASSLKGGNQPQHF
NA,TRBD2,TRBJ2-5,TRBV3-1/TRBV3-2,TGTGCCAGCAGCCAAGGGACTAGCGGGGGGCCTTGGGAGACCCAGTACTTC,CASSQGTSGGPWETQYF
NA,TRBD2,TRBJ2-1,TRBV15,TGTGCCACCAGCAGACCCCCCTCGGGGCTAGCGGGGGGGCGCATATACAATGAGCAGTTCTTC,CATSRPPSGLAGGRIYNEQFF
NA,TRBD1,TRBJ1-1,TRBV10-3,TGTGCCATCAGTGAGTCGACCCGGGACAGCGAAGCTTTCTTT,CAISESTRDSEAFF